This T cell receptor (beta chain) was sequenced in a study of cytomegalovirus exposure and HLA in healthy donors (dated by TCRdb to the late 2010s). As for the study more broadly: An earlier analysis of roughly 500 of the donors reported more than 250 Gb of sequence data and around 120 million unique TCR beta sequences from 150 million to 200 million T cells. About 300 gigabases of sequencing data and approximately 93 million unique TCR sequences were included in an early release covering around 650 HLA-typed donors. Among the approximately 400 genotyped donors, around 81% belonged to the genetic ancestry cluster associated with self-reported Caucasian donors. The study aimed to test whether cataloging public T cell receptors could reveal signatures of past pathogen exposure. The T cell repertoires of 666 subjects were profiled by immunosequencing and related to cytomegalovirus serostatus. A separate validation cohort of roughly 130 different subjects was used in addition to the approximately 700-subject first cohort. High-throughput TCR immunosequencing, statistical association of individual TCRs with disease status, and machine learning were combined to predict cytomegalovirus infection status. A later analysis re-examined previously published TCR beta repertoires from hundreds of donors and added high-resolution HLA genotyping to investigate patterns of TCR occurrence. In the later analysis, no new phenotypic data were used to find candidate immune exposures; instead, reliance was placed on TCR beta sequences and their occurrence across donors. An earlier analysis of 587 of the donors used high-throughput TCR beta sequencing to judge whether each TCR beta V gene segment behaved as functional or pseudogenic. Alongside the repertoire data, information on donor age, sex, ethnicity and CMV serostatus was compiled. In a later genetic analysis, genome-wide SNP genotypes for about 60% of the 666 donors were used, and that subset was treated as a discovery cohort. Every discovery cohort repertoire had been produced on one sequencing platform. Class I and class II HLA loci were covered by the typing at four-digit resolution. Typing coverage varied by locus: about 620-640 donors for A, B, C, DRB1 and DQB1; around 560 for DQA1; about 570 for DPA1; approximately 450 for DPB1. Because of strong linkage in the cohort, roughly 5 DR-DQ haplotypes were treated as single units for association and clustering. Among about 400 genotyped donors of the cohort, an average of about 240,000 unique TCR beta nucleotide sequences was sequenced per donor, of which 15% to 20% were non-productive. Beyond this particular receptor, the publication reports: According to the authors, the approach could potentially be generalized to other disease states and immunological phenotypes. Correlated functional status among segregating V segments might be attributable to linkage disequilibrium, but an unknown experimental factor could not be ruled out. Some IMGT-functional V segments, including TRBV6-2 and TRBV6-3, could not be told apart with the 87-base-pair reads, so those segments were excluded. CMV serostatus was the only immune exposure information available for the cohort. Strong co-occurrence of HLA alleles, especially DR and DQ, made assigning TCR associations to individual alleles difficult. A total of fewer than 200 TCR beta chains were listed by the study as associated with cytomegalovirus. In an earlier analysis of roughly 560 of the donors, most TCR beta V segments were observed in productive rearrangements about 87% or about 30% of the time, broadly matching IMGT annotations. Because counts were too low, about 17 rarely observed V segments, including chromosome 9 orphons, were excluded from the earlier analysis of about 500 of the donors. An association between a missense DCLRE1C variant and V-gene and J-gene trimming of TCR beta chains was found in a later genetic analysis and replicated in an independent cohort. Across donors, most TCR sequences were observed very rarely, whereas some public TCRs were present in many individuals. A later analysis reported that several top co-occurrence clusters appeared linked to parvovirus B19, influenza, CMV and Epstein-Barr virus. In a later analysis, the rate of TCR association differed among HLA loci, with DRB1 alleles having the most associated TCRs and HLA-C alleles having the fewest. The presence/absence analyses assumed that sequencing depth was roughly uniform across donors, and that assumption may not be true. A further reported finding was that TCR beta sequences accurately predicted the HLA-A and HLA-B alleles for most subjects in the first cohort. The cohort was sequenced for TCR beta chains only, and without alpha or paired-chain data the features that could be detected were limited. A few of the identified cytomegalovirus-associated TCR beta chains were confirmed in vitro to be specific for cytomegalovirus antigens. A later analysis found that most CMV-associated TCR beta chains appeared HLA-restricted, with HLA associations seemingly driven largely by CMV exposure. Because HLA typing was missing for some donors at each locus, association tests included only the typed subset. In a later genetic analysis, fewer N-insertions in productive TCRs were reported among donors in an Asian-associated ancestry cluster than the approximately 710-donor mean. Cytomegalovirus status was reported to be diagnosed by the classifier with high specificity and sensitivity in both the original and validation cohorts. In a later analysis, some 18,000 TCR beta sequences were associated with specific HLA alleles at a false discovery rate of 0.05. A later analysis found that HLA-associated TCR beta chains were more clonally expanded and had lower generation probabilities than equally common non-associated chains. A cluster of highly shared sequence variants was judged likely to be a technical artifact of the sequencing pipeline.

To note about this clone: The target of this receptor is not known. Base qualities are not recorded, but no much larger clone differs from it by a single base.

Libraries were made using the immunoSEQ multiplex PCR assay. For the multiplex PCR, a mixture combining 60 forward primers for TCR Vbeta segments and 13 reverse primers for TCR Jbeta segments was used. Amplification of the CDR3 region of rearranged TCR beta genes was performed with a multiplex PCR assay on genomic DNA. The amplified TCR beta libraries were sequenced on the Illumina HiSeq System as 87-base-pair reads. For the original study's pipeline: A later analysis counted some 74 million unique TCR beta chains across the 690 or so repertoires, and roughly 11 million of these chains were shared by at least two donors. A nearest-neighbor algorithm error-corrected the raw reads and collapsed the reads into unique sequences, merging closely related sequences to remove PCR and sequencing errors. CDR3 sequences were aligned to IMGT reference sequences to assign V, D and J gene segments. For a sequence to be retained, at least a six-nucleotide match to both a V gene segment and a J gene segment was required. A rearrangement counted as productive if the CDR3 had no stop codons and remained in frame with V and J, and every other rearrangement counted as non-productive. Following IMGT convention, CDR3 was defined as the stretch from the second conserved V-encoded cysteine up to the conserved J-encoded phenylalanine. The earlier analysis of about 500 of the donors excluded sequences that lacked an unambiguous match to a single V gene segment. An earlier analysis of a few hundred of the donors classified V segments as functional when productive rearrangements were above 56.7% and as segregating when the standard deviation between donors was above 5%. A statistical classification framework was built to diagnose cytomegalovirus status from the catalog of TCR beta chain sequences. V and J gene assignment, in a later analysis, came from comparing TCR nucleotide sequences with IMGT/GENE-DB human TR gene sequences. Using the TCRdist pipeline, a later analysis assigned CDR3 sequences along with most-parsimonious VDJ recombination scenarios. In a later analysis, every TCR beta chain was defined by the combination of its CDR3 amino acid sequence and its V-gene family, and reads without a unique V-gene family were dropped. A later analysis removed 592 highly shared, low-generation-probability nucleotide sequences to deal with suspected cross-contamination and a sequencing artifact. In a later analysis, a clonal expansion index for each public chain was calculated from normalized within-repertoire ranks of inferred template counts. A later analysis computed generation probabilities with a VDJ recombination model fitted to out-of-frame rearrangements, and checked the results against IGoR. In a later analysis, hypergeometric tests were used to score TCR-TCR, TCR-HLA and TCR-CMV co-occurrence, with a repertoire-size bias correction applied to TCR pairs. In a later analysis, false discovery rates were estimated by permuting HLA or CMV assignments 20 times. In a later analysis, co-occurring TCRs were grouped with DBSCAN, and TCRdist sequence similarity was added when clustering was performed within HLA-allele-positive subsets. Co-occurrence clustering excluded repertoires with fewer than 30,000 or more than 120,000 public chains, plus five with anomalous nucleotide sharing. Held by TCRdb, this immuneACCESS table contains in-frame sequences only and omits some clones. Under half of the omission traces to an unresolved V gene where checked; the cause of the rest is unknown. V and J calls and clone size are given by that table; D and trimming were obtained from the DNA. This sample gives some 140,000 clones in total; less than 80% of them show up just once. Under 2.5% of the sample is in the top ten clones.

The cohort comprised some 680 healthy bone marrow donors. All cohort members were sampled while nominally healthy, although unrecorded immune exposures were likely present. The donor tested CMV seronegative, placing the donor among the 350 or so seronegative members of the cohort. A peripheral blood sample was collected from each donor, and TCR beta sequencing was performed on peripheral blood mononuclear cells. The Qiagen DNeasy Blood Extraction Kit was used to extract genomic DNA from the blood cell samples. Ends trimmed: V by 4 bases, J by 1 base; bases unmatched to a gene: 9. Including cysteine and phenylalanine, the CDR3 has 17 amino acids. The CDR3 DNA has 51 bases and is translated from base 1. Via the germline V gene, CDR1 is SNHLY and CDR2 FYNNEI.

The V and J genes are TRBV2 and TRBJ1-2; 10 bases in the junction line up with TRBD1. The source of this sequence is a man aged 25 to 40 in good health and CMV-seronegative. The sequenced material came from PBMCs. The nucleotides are TGTGCCAGCAGTGGGGACAGGGGAACTCAACTTAACTATGGCTACACCTTC. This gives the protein CASSGDRGTQLNYGYTF.